These 16 T cell receptor beta chains were sequenced from one sample in a study of OX40 agonist ivuxolimab in advanced cancers. Assay: immunoSEQ multiplex PCR; the TCRdb copy retains only in-frame clones and omits some. This table has roughly 38,000 clones, around 85% appearing once. Sequenced here: CD4+ or CD8+ T cells sorted from blood, sampled in a trial of the OX40 agonist ivuxolimab. These receptors were obtained from an adult with an advanced solid tumor such as melanoma, head and neck, liver or kidney cancer.

The chain is built from TRBV6-1 and TRBJ2-7; possibly TRBD1 for D (6 bases). CDR1 MNHNS and CDR2 SASEGT come from the germline V gene. The ends were cut back, 3 bases at V and 12 bases at J, with 12 bases in the middle. CDR3 length: 11 residues. The CDR3 region has the DNA TGTGCCAGCAGTGACAGACAGGTTCCGTACTTC. It translates to CASSDRQVPYF.

V usage is TRBV9 and J usage is TRBJ2-3; D unresolved. CDR3 length equals 16 residues. The V and J ends lost 0 bases and 6 bases respectively, with 17 bases between them. Germline CDR1 and CDR2: SGDLS and YYNGEE. The CDR3 spells CASSVGVGRRGDTQYF. The CDR3 region has the DNA TGTGCCAGCAGCGTAGGAGTAGGACGCCGTGGGGATACGCAGTATTTT.

V gene TRBV6-5 combines with J gene TRBJ2-5; 12 bases are shared with TRBD1. Germline V CDR1 and CDR2: MNHEY, SVGAGI. The CDR3 length is 16 residues. V was clipped by 4 bases and J by 4 bases; unmatched bases: 7. This chain's CDR3 is CASSSTGQGALETQYF. In DNA form, the CDR3 reads TGTGCCAGCAGTTCAACGGGACAGGGGGCGTTAGAGACCCAGTACTTC.

This chain links TRBV14 with TRBJ1-4; possibly TRBD1 for D (6 bases). The germline V and J ends were trimmed by 3 bases and 8 bases, with 13 bases remaining between them. The germline V gene has CDR1 SGHDN and CDR2 FVKESK. The CDR3 totals 14 residues. Written as DNA, the CDR3 is TGTGCCAGCAGCCAGGGGGCTCTTCGGGAAAAACTGTTTTTT. This codes for CASSQGALREKLFF.

The chain carries TRBV19 and TRBJ1-2, with TRBD1 matching 8 bases. CDR3 size: 21 residues. Trimming at V came to 0 bases and at J to 8 bases, leaving 26 bases not matched to a gene. The V gene's germline CDR1 is LNHDA and CDR2 SQIVND (reference sequence). The CDR3 DNA reads TGTGCCAGTAGTATAGATCTAGGACAGGGCCGGGGTGTCGGGGAGTCTTACGGCTACACCTTC. Protein sequence: CASSIDLGQGRGVGESYGYTF.

J is TRBJ2-7 and V is TRBV11-3; no definite D call. The CDR3 runs to 13 residues. V lost 2 bases, J lost 3 bases, and 8 bases lay in between. CDR1 SGHNT and CDR2 YENEEA come from the germline V gene. This CDR3 is CASSLLVVYEQYF. The CDR3 DNA follows: TGTGCCAGCAGCTTACTAGTAGTCTACGAGCAGTACTTC.

The genes are TRBV30 and TRBJ2-1, with TRBD2 matching 15 bases. After removal of 5 bases from V and 0 bases from J, the junction contained 8 bases not matched to a gene. Germline values: CDR1 GTSNPN, CDR2 SVGIG (reference sequence). The CDR3 spans 18 residues. This CDR3 is CAWRGTSGRQSSYNEQFF. The DNA of the CDR3 is TGTGCCTGGCGTGGGACTAGCGGGAGGCAAAGCTCCTACAATGAGCAGTTCTTC.

Here the CDR3 DNA reads TGTGCCAGCAGTCCAAATTACAGGGCGGCAGATACGCAGTATTTT. It encodes CASSPNYRAADTQYF. V is TRBV27 and J is TRBJ2-3; D is possibly TRBD1 (6 bases). With 5 bases removed from V and 4 bases from J, the gap between germline ends came to 16 bases. Germline loops: CDR1 MNHEY, CDR2 SMNVEV (reference sequence). The CDR3 is made up of 15 amino acids.

The rearrangement links TRBV7-2 to TRBJ1-6; the D is unclear. Germline values: CDR1 SGHTA, CDR2 FQGNSA. V was pared by 1 base and J by 6 bases, with 10 bases between. This CDR3 is built from 15 residues. The chain's CDR3 is CASSLDPAANSPLHF. As DNA, the CDR3 is TGTGCCAGCAGCTTAGACCCAGCGGCTAATTCACCCCTCCACTTT.

This chain connects TRBV4-2 to TRBJ2-1; 9 bases align to TRBD2. The CDR3 runs to 16 residues. Germline CDR1 is LGHNA and CDR2 is YNFKEQ. V trimming: 1 base; J trimming: 5 bases; junction bases outside the gene matches: 6. CDR3 residues: CASSQGQTSGNNEQFF. DNA of the CDR3: TGTGCCAGCAGCCAAGGGCAGACTAGCGGAAACAATGAGCAGTTCTTC.

The chain employs TRBV28 and TRBJ2-2; TRBD1 agrees at 7 bases. From germline, CDR1 is MDHEN and CDR2 SYDVKM. Trimming at V came to 3 bases and at J to 5 bases, leaving 18 bases not matched to a gene. CDR3 length: 19 amino acids. The CDR3 coding sequence is TGTGCCAGCAGTTTGTATATTGGACAGGCTGGAATCTGGACCGGGGAGCTGTTTTTT. Translating gives CASSLYIGQAGIWTGELFF.

The chain combines TRBV30 with TRBJ2-5; D is undetermined. The J call may not be correct, given that the DNA end is closer to TRBJ2-7. This CDR3 is built from 12 residues. Germline values: CDR1 GTSNPN, CDR2 SVGIG (reference sequence). CDR3 residues: CAWRGHSYEQYF. In nucleotides, the CDR3 is TGTGCCTGGAGGGGCCACTCCTACGAGCAGTACTTC.

V gene TRBV29-1 combines with J gene TRBJ1-2, with 8 bases that match TRBD1. Trimming at V came to 3 bases and at J to 5 bases, leaving 5 bases not matched to a gene. The CDR3 loop spans 13 amino acids. Germline V CDR1 and CDR2: SQVTM, ANQGSEA. This CDR3 reads CSVDLDREYGYTF. Here the CDR3 DNA reads TGCAGCGTTGATTTGGACAGGGAGTATGGCTACACCTTC.

This clone was seen just once. The rearrangement uses TRBV2 and TRBJ1-6, with TRBD1 as a possible D gene (6 bases). CDR3 length: 14 amino acids. The ends were cut back, 5 bases at V and 5 bases at J, with 10 bases in the middle. The germline V gene encodes CDR1 SNHLY and CDR2 FYNNEI. CDR3 nucleotide sequence: TGTGCCAGCAGTTTGGACAGCGATAATTCACCCCTCCACTTT. Translating it yields CASSLDSDNSPLHF. The full variable domain, completed using reference TRBV2 and TRBJ1-6, is EPEVTQTPSHQVTQMGQEVILRCVPISNHLYFYWYRQILGQKVEFLVSFYNNEISEKSEIFDDQFSVERPDGSNFTLKIRSTKLEDSAMYFCASSLDSDNSPLHFGNGTRLTVT.

V is TRBV7-9 and J is TRBJ2-5; TRBD1 matches at 12 bases. Germline trimming cut 5 bases from V and 2 bases from J; bases unmatched to any gene: 12. Germline values: CDR1 SEHNR, CDR2 FQNEAQ (reference sequence). The CDR3 length is 18 residues. DNA of the CDR3: TGTGCCAGCAGCCCCACCCGGGACAGGGGGCTTCGTCAAGAGACCCAGTACTTC. Translating it yields CASSPTRDRGLRQETQYF.

The J gene is TRBJ1-5, the V gene TRBV19, with D unresolved. The germline CDR1 and CDR2 sequences are LNHDA and SQIVND (reference sequence). Trimming shortened V by 4 bases and J by 0 bases, and 16 bases separated the two germline ends. This CDR3 has 17 amino acids. As DNA, the CDR3 is TGTGCCAGTAGTAATTTACTTCTGAAGAATAGCAATCAGCCCCAGCATTTT. This encodes CASSNLLLKNSNQPQHF.